The rows below give T cell receptor beta chains drawn from one sample of a study of OX40 agonist ivuxolimab in advanced cancers. Using immunoSEQ multiplex PCR, the repertoire was profiled, and TCRdb retains in-frame clones only, with some absent. The table lists about 76,000 clones, about 87% of them singletons. Here the sequenced sample was CD4+ or CD8+ T cells sorted from blood, taken in a trial of the OX40 agonist ivuxolimab. Source of these receptors: an adult with an advanced solid tumor such as melanoma, head and neck, liver or kidney cancer. The CDR3 runs from the conserved cysteine through the conserved F or W. D genes are given only for firm matches. Clone sizes are given selectively: once, few, many, or a class where the clone is expanded.

j_call d_call v_call clone_size cdr3_nt cdr3_aa
TRBJ1-5 - TRBV19 - TGTGCCAGTAGTATTTGGGCCAGTCTCAATCAGCCCCAGCATTTT CASSIWASLNQPQHF
TRBJ1-5 - TRBV7-2 - TGTGCCAGCAGCGTAGGGGTAACAGGACTCAATCAGCCCCAGCATTTT CASSVGVTGLNQPQHF
TRBJ2-1 TRBD2 TRBV30 - TGTGCCTGGACTAGCGGGGTCAATGAGCAGTTCTTC CAWTSGVNEQFF
TRBJ2-2 - TRBV25-1 - TGTGCCAGCGGCCACTACCCGAACACCGGGGAGCTGTTTTTT CASGHYPNTGELFF
TRBJ2-7 TRBD1 TRBV6-5 - TGTGCCAGCAGTTATGGGGACAGGGACTACGAGCAGTACTTC CASSYGDRDYEQYF
TRBJ2-1 - TRBV6-1 - TGTGCCAGCATAGAACAGGGAGTGTACAATGAGCAGTTCTTC CASIEQGVYNEQFF
TRBJ1-5 TRBD1 TRBV4-1 few TGCGCCAGCAGCCAAGATCGACAGGGGGAGAGGCCCCAGCATTTT CASSQDRQGERPQHF
TRBJ1-2 TRBD1 TRBV7-2 - TGTGCCAGCAGCGTCGGGACAGGGGGCTACTATGGCTACACCTTC CASSVGTGGYYGYTF
TRBJ2-7 TRBD1 TRBV19 - TGTGCCAGTAGTATTGGGACAGAGTACTACGAGCAGTACTTC CASSIGTEYYEQYF
TRBJ2-3 TRBD2 TRBV12-5 - TGTGCTAGTGGTTTGGGACTAGCGGGTATGAGCACAGATACGCAGTATTTT CASGLGLAGMSTDTQYF
TRBJ2-5 - TRBV28 - TGTGCCAGCGGGACCACCTGGGGGACCCAGTACTTC CASGTTWGTQYF
TRBJ1-1 - TRBV10-3 - TGTGCCATCAGTGATATCCCAAGGATGAGCACTGAAGCTTTCTTT CAISDIPRMSTEAFF
TRBJ2-3 - TRBV5-8 - TGTGCCAGCAGCTTGGGCATGGCAGATACGCAGTATTTT CASSLGMADTQYF
TRBJ1-2 - TRBV29-1 - TGCAGCGTTTCCGACAGTTATGGCTACACCTTC CSVSDSYGYTF
TRBJ2-5 - TRBV30 - TGTGCCTGGAGTCACGGGGCCGGGCCGGGGGAGACCCAGTACTTC CAWSHGAGPGETQYF
TRBJ2-1 TRBD2 TRBV7-2 - TGTGCCAGCAGCTTAGAAAGAGGCGGGGGCTACAATGAGCAGTTCTTC CASSLERGGGYNEQFF
TRBJ1-1 - TRBV6-6 - TGTGCCAGCAGTTACGCAGGCGACACTGAAGCTTTCTTT CASSYAGDTEAFF
TRBJ2-1 TRBD2 TRBV7-2 - TGTGCCAGCAGCTCGACTAGCGGGGGAATTCTACCGTTCTTC CASSSTSGGILPFF
TRBJ1-2 TRBD1 TRBV7-9 - TGTGCCAGCAGCTGGGGACAGGATGCGGGTGGCTACACCTTC CASSWGQDAGGYTF
TRBJ1-1 TRBD1 TRBV18 - TGTGCCAGCTCATCGACAGGGGTGGACACTGAAGCTTTCTTT CASSSTGVDTEAFF
TRBJ2-5 - TRBV14 - TGTGCCAGCAGCCAAGGGATGCAAGAGACCCAGTACTTC CASSQGMQETQYF
TRBJ1-1 TRBD1 TRBV9 - TGTGCCAGCAGCCCACGGACAGGGGTCCCTGAAGCTTTCTTT CASSPRTGVPEAFF
TRBJ2-7 - TRBV6-5 - TGTGCCAGCAGTACTTACAGCCTCCAATCCTACGAGCAGTACTTC CASSTYSLQSYEQYF
TRBJ2-3 TRBD2 TRBV28 - TGTGCCAGCAGTTCTAGCGGGGGTGGCCGAGATACGCAGTATTTT CASSSSGGGRDTQYF
TRBJ1-4 - TRBV5-4 - TGTGCCAGCAGCTTGAAGGGGGGGGAAAAACTGTTTTTT CASSLKGGEKLFF
TRBJ2-2 - TRBV4-3 few TGCGCCAGCAGCCAGGCCCTCGACAGGTCCCGGCCCGGGGAGCTGTTTTTT CASSQALDRSRPGELFF
TRBJ2-5 - TRBV18 once TGTGCCAGCTCACCGGGACGGGCGGTTGAGACCCAGTACTTC CASSPGRAVETQYF
TRBJ2-7 - TRBV6-5 - TGTGCCAGCAGCCTAGGACTGACGGGTTGGCAGTACTTC CASSLGLTGWQYF
TRBJ1-5 TRBD1 TRBV5-5 - TGTGCCAGCAGCCCTCGAGGGGGCGAGAGCAATCAGCCCCAGCATTTT CASSPRGGESNQPQHF
TRBJ1-1 - TRBV10-1 - TGCGCCAGCAGTGAGTCTAAAGGCCGAGGGAACACTGAAGCTTTCTTT CASSESKGRGNTEAFF
TRBJ2-7 - TRBV15 - TGTGCCACCAGCAGAGTGTTAGGGTACGAGCAGTACTTC CATSRVLGYEQYF
TRBJ1-4 TRBD1 TRBV6-6 - TGTGCCAGCAGCGTACAGGGGGCTGATGAAAAACTGTTTTTT CASSVQGADEKLFF
TRBJ1-3 - TRBV18 - TGTGCCAGCTCACCAAGGACAGTCACTGGAAACACCATATATTTT CASSPRTVTGNTIYF
TRBJ2-3 TRBD1 TRBV5-8 - TGTGCCAGCACCCCGGGACAGGGGCCAGATACGCAGTATTTT CASTPGQGPDTQYF
TRBJ1-6 - TRBV5-1 - TGCGCCAGCAGCTTGGCAGGGCAGGGGTTTTATAATTCACCCCTCCACTTT CASSLAGQGFYNSPLHF
TRBJ1-6 - TRBV5-1 - TGCGCCAGCAGCCTTCCGACAGGCCCAAATTCACCCCTCCACTTT CASSLPTGPNSPLHF
TRBJ1-1 - TRBV12-5 - TGTGCTAGTGGTTTGGCAGAGAAGGAAGCTTTCTTT CASGLAEKEAFF
TRBJ1-6 TRBD1 TRBV28 - TGTGCCAGCAGGACTTACAGGGGCAGCTCCTATAATTCACCCCTCCACTTT CASRTYRGSSYNSPLHF
TRBJ2-1 TRBD2 TRBV5-1 - TGCGCCAGCAGCCCTGGTCTAGCGGGGCCCTACAATGAGCAGTTCTTC CASSPGLAGPYNEQFF
TRBJ2-2 - TRBV18 - TGTGCCAGCTCACCACGGGGGACGCAGAACACCGGGGAGCTGTTTTTT CASSPRGTQNTGELFF
TRBJ2-2 - TRBV19 - TGTGCCAGTAACCGTTTCACCGGGGAGCTGTTTTTT CASNRFTGELFF
TRBJ1-4 - TRBV18 - TGTGCCAGCTCACCCCCCAACCGGGCAACTAATGAAAAACTGTTTTTT CASSPPNRATNEKLFF
TRBJ1-4 - TRBV9 - TGTGCCAGCAGCGTAGCTACGGGGCTGCGAGAAAAACTGTTTTTT CASSVATGLREKLFF
TRBJ1-1 - TRBV6-5 - TGTGCCAGCAGTACCGGTTGGGAGAACACTGAAGCTTTCTTT CASSTGWENTEAFF
TRBJ2-1 TRBD2 TRBV7-9 - TGTGCCAGCAGCTTAATATCCGGGACTAGACTCTTC CASSLISGTRLF
TRBJ2-3 - TRBV6-1 - TGTGCCAGCAGTGATTGGGGGCTCACAGATACGCAGTATTTT CASSDWGLTDTQYF
TRBJ2-1 - TRBV29-1 - TGCAGCGTTGAAGGGACGGGGAGATACAATGAGCAGTTCTTC CSVEGTGRYNEQFF
TRBJ1-6 - TRBV28 - TGTGCCAGCACAGGGCCCACTTTTGACTCACCCCTCCACTTT CASTGPTFDSPLHF
TRBJ1-2 - TRBV30 - TGTGCCTGGAGTGGGGGCCAGAACTATGGCTACACCTTC CAWSGGQNYGYTF
TRBJ1-6 - TRBV14 - TGTGCCAGCAGCCAAGATCTCGGGGGTCCCCTCCACTTT CASSQDLGGPLHF
TRBJ1-4 - TRBV9 - TGTGCCAGCAGCGTAGAAGGGTTGAATGAAAAACTGTTTTTT CASSVEGLNEKLFF
TRBJ2-2 - TRBV2 - TGTGCCAGCAGCACAGCCCCAAACACCGGGGAGCTGTTTTTT CASSTAPNTGELFF
TRBJ1-1 - TRBV11-1 - TGTGCCAGCAGCTTAGGCAGGGAAGCTTTCTTT CASSLGREAFF
TRBJ1-4 - TRBV7-2 - TGTGCCAGCAGCTTAGACTGGAATGAAAAACTGTTTTTT CASSLDWNEKLFF
TRBJ2-3 - TRBV7-2 - TGTGCCAGCAGGCACGCGGGGAAGTCAGATACGCAGTATTTT CASRHAGKSDTQYF
TRBJ1-4 - TRBV11-3 - TGTGCCAGCAGCTTAAGGGGGACCCGCTCCCTAACTAATGAAAAACTGTTTTTT CASSLRGTRSLTNEKLFF
TRBJ2-5 - TRBV28 - TGTGCCAGCCACAACAGGGAGGCGGAGACCCAGTACTTC CASHNREAETQYF